This T cell receptor (beta chain) was documented in a study of regulatory T cells in long-lasting Graves disease. Combining iRepertoire HTBI primers with Arm-PCR of CDR3 regions, the authors built TCR beta libraries. The authors' processing: Detected in the samples were approximately 58 TRBV and 14 TRBJ segments. TCRdb ran MiXCR on the multiplex PCR reads and lists one entry per CDR3 protein. TCRdb's processing, not the authors', yielded these V and J calls. The table has some 470,000 distinct CDR3 sequences, roughly 21% seen once. V dropped 3 bases and J dropped 13 bases, with 16 bases sitting between them. This CDR3 is built from 14 residues. This clonotype was observed at least ten times. Indicated time point: persistent/refractory GD, antithyroid drugs over 5 years with positive TRAb. Extracted PBMC RNA gave rise to the TCR library. From an endocrinology department in Xi'an, China, came the patients.

Sample: peripheral blood mononuclear cells (PBMCs), taken when the disease was refractory, from a patient treated with antithyroid drugs. The chain is built from TRBV12-3 or TRBV12-4 and TRBJ2-6; no firm D call. The TCR comes from a female donor with Graves disease. The CDR3 spells CASSLRPSIEVLTF. Written as DNA, the CDR3 is TGTGCCAGCAGTTTGAGACCCTCAATCGAGGTCCTGACTTTC.